These 23 T cell receptor beta chains were sequenced from one sample in a study of shared clonotypes between healthy human individuals (dated by TCRdb to the early 2020s). Libraries were made using the immunoSEQ multiplex PCR assay. This immuneACCESS table, as held by TCRdb, lists in-frame sequences with V and J called but not all clones. Of the missing ones, under half trace to an unresolved V gene in checked studies; the others have no known cause. Counted in this sample were roughly 590,000 clones; about 95% of them appeared once. Jointly, the top ten make up about 0.11% of the sample. CD8 naive samples consisted of CD45RO-negative cells that were positively selected for CCR7, yielding a CD45RA+CCR7+ population without TemRA cells. The sequenced material came from naive CD8+ T cells sorted from blood. The meaning of the sample's cell subset or site label: CD45RA+CCR7+. These receptors originate from a woman under 40 in good health.

This chain connects TRBV11-3 to TRBJ1-1; possible D gene TRBD1, 5 bases. V shed 5 bases and J shed 4 bases, with 11 bases lying between them. This CDR3 contains 13 residues. Looked up from germline, CDR1 is SGHNT and CDR2 is YENEEA. Written as DNA, the CDR3 is TGTGCCAGCAGCCTCAGTGGGGGCACTGAAGCTTTCTTT. Translation gives CASSLSGGTEAFF.

The chain uses TRBV5-4 and TRBJ1-2; 11 bases fit TRBD1. V lost 3 bases to trimming and J lost 0 bases; unmatched junction nucleotides: 1. The CDR3 length is 15 residues. The germline V gene has CDR1 SGHNT and CDR2 YYREEE (reference sequence). The CDR3 DNA sequence: TGTGCCAGCAGCTGGGGACAGGGGGCTAACTATGGCTACACCTTC. This gives the protein CASSWGQGANYGYTF. Looking up the rest from reference TRBV5-4 and TRBJ1-2 gives the full variable domain: ETGVTQSPTHLIKTRGQQVTLRCSSQSGHNTVSWYQQALGQGPQFIFQYYREEENGRGNFPPRFSGLQFPNYSSELNVNALELDDSALYLCASSWGQGANYGYTFGSGTRLTVV.

The chain links TRBV5-6 to TRBJ2-2; 13 nucleotides agree with TRBD2. The CDR3 length is 16 residues. In germline, CDR1 is SGHDT, CDR2 YYEEEE. V lost 2 bases to trimming and J lost 8 bases; unmatched junction nucleotides: 6. CDR3 in amino acids: CASSLGLAGVLGELFF. The CDR3 DNA reads TGTGCCAGCAGCTTAGGACTAGCGGGAGTGTTGGGGGAGCTGTTTTTT.

V is TRBV6-5 and J is TRBJ2-3; D is uncertain. Germline-derived CDR1 and CDR2 are MNHEY and SVGAGI. Trimming took 3 bases from V and 3 from J, leaving 7 bases between them. CDR3 length: 13 amino acids. This chain's CDR3 is CASSYEQTDTQYF. CDR3 bases: TGTGCCAGCAGTTATGAGCAGACAGATACGCAGTATTTT.

The V and J genes are TRBV7-2 and TRBJ2-3; D ambiguous. Trimming took off 6 bases at V and 2 bases at J, with 12 bases between the two ends. The length of the CDR3 is 14 residues. Germline CDR1 reads SGHTA; CDR2 reads FQGNSA. CDR3 sequence: CASRLYANTDTQYF. In nucleotides, the CDR3 is TGTGCCAGCAGACTCTATGCGAACACAGATACGCAGTATTTT.

As to this clone: Other DNA sequences in the same sample also yield this CDR3. J is TRBJ2-1 and V is TRBV5-1; no reliable D call. Between the trimmed V and J ends, which lost 1 base and 7 bases, there was a span of 3 bases. This CDR3 is 11 amino acids long. Germline V gene sequence: CDR1 SGHRS, CDR2 YFSETQ. The CDR3 here is CASSLTNEQFF. The CDR3 region has the DNA TGCGCCAGCAGCTTGACTAATGAGCAGTTCTTC.

With regard to this clone: Other DNA sequences from this sample encode an identical CDR3 as well. The J gene is TRBJ2-7, the V gene TRBV27, with a possible D match to TRBD2 (6 bases). Germline assignment: CDR1 MNHEY and CDR2 SMNVEV (reference sequence). Trimming removed 3 bases at V and 2 bases at J, with 8 bases between. This CDR3 is built from 13 residues. For the CDR3, the DNA is TGTGCCAGCAGTTTCAGCGGGCCCTACGAGCAGTACTTC. It translates to CASSFSGPYEQYF.

The V and J genes are TRBV7-6 and TRBJ2-7; 7 bases map to TRBD2. The CDR3 consists of 13 residues. From germline, CDR1 is SGHVS and CDR2 FNYEAQ. The V gene end was trimmed by 7 bases and the J gene end by 4 bases; junction bases not matched to a gene: 7. DNA of the CDR3: TGTGCCAGCATGGGCGGGAGTACTTACGAGCAGTACTTC. It specifies CASMGGSTYEQYF.

V and J are TRBV15 and TRBJ2-1, with TRBD2 matching over 9 bases. Germline V lookup: CDR1 LNHNV, CDR2 YYDKDF (reference sequence). J was trimmed by 0 bases and V by 5 bases; bases with no gene match: 2. The length of the CDR3 is 15 residues. CDR3 coding DNA: TGTGCCACCAGCTTGACTAGCGGCTCCTACAATGAGCAGTTCTTC. This codes for CATSLTSGSYNEQFF.

This clone appeared a single time. The chain carries TRBV25-1 and TRBJ2-7, with D perhaps TRBD2 (5 bases). Trimming left V 3 bases short and J 0 bases short, with 9 bases between. The CDR3 extends over 14 amino acids. Germline V lookup: CDR1 MGHDK, CDR2 SYGVNS. CDR3 in amino acids: CASSDPTTSYEQYF. CDR3 coding DNA: TGTGCCAGCAGTGACCCGACTACCTCCTACGAGCAGTACTTC.

The CDR3 DNA reads TGTGCCAGCAGTTACTCGGGACAACTCACTGAAGCTTTCTTT. Translation: CASSYSGQLTEAFF. J is TRBJ1-1 and V is TRBV6-5; tentative D call: TRBD1 (6 bases). The ends were cut back, 0 bases at V and 4 bases at J, with 9 bases in the middle. The CDR3 runs to 14 residues. Per the germline V gene, CDR1 is MNHEY and CDR2 is SVGAGI.

Here the CDR3 DNA reads TGTGCCAGCAGTCCTCTCATGGGCACTGAAGCTTTCTTT. It codes for CASSPLMGTEAFF. The V gene is TRBV28, the J gene TRBJ1-1; D not resolved. The CDR3 covers 13 residues. V was cut by 5 bases and J by 4 bases, with 11 bases left in between. Germline CDR1 is MDHEN and CDR2 is SYDVKM.

The genes are TRBV11-2 and TRBJ2-7; D is ambiguous. The V gene's germline CDR1 is SGHAT and CDR2 FQNNGV. CDR3 length: 13 residues. The V gene lost 1 base and the J gene lost 2 bases, with 6 bases spanning the gap. CDR3 nucleotide sequence: TGTGCCAGCAGCTTAGGAATACCCTACGAGCAGTACTTC. Translating it yields CASSLGIPYEQYF.

The CDR3 DNA sequence: TGTGCCAGCAGCCAATATGGGGTTGCAGATACGCAGTATTTT. It encodes CASSQYGVADTQYF. V gene TRBV14 combines with J gene TRBJ2-3, with D hard to call. CDR3 length equals 14 residues. V lost 2 bases and J 4 bases, leaving 10 bases between the germline ends. Germline values: CDR1 SGHDN, CDR2 FVKESK. Supplemented by reference TRBV14 and TRBJ2-3, the full variable domain reads EAGVTQFPSHSVIEKGQTVTLRCDPISGHDNLYWYRRVMGKEIKFLLHFVKESKQDESGMPNNRFLAERTGGTYSTLKVQPAELEDSGVYFCASSQYGVADTQYFGPGTRLTVL.

This clone was seen once. The V gene is TRBV7-9, the J gene TRBJ2-4; 8 positions match TRBD1. The CDR3 consists of 13 residues. The junction had 4 bases not matched to a gene; V was cut back by 5 bases and J by 7 bases. Germline-derived CDR1 and CDR2 are SEHNR and FQNEAQ (reference sequence). CDR3 region: CASSGTGKNIQYF. CDR3 sequence (DNA): TGTGCCAGCAGCGGGACAGGCAAGAACATTCAGTACTTC.

The chain has TRBV7-9 and TRBJ2-7; D gene uncertain. Trimming stripped 1 base from V and 4 bases from J, with 20 bases between. CDR1 and CDR2 (germline): SEHNR, FQNEAQ (reference sequence). The CDR3 runs 17 residues. The CDR3 bases are TGTGCCAGCAGCTTAGATGTGGTCCCAACCGTGGGATACGAGCAGTACTTC. It codes for CASSLDVVPTVGYEQYF.

The chain carries TRBV7-9 and TRBJ2-3; D perhaps matches TRBD2 (5 bases). This CDR3 spans 14 amino acids. The V gene lost 4 bases and the J gene lost 6 bases, with 14 bases spanning the gap. Germline assignment: CDR1 SEHNR and CDR2 FQNEAQ (reference sequence). CDR3 sequence (DNA): TGTGCCAGCAGCTCGGACTCTTTACCGGATACGCAGTATTTT. Its protein is CASSSDSLPDTQYF.

This chain connects TRBV2 to TRBJ1-2, with D unresolved. This CDR3 is 16 amino acids long. The V end lost 0 bases, the J end lost 2 bases, and 13 bases lay between the germline ends. Germline V CDR1 and CDR2: SNHLY, FYNNEI. The CDR3 DNA is TGTGCCAGCAGTGAAGCAGTCCTGGCACCGAACTATGGCTACACCTTC. Residues: CASSEAVLAPNYGYTF.

This sequence joins TRBV9 and TRBJ2-2; D not certain. Germline lookup yields CDR1 SGDLS and CDR2 YYNGEE. This CDR3 region has 14 residues. Trimming shortened V by 3 bases and J by 2 bases, and 8 bases separated the two germline ends. The CDR3 here is CASSGDQNTGELFF. In DNA form, the CDR3 reads TGTGCCAGCAGCGGGGATCAAAACACCGGGGAGCTGTTTTTT.

V usage is TRBV6-1 and J usage is TRBJ1-1, with a possible D match to TRBD1 (5 bases). V was shortened by 1 base and J by 8 bases, with 11 bases between the two germline ends. This CDR3 spans 13 amino acids. The germline gives CDR1 MNHNS, CDR2 SASEGT. CDR3 sequence: CASSEGGGDEAFF. The CDR3, as DNA: TGTGCCAGCAGTGAAGGCGGAGGGGACGAAGCTTTCTTT.

V is TRBV27 and J is TRBJ1-1; 9 bases are shared with TRBD1. V lost 8 bases to trimming and J lost 5 bases; unmatched junction nucleotides: 9. The CDR3 consists of 14 residues. Germline V gene lookup returns CDR1 MNHEY and CDR2 SMNVEV (reference sequence). CDR3 loop: CASCYRGPGTEAFF. CDR3 bases: TGTGCCAGCTGCTACAGGGGGCCGGGGACTGAAGCTTTCTTT.

The rearrangement joins TRBV19 to TRBJ1-2; 9 nucleotides line up with TRBD1. This CDR3 region has 14 residues. Unmatched junction bases numbered 1, after V lost 4 bases and J lost 1 base. Germline values: CDR1 LNHDA, CDR2 SQIVND (reference sequence). In DNA, the CDR3 is TGTGCCAGTAGTAAGGGACAGGGTAACTATGGCTACACCTTC. This sequence encodes CASSKGQGNYGYTF. The full variable domain, with the rest looked up from reference TRBV19 and TRBJ1-2, is DGGITQSPKYLFRKEGQNVTLSCEQNLNHDAMYWYRQDPGQGLRLIYYSQIVNDFQKGDIAEGYSVSREKKESFPLTVTSAQKNPTAFYLCASSKGQGNYGYTFGSGTRLTVV.

The rearrangement uses TRBV15 and TRBJ1-1, with D tentatively TRBD1 (5 bases). This CDR3 region has 15 residues. Trimming took 0 bases from V and 6 from J, leaving 14 bases between them. Germline V gene lookup returns CDR1 LNHNV and CDR2 YYDKDF (reference sequence). The CDR3 loop reads CATSRDRGPGPEAFF. CDR3 bases: TGTGCCACCAGCAGAGATAGGGGCCCTGGCCCTGAAGCTTTCTTT.